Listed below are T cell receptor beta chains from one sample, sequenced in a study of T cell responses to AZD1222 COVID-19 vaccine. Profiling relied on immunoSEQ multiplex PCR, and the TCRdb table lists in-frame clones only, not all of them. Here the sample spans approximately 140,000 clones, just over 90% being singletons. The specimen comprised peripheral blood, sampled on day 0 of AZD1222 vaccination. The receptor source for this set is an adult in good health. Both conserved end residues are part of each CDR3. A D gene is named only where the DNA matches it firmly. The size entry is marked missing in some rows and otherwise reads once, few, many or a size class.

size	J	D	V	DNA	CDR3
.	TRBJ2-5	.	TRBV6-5	TGTGCCAGCAGCGACCTACTAGGAAGCGAGACCCAGTACTTC	CASSDLLGSETQYF
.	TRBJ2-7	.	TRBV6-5	TGTGCCAGCAGGGTAACTAGAAGCGAGCAGTACTTC	CASRVTRSEQYF
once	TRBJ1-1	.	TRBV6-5	TGTGCCAGCAGCAACGATGGGGGGTCTGAAGCTTTCTTT	CASSNDGGSEAFF
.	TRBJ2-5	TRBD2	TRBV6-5	TGTGCCAGCAGTTACTCGTGGGGGGGGTTGGAGACCCAGTACTTC	CASSYSWGGLETQYF
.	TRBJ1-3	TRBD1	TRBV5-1	TGCGCCAGCAGCTTGGAGGGGGCCGTAAACACCATATATTTT	CASSLEGAVNTIYF
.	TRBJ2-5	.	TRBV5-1	TGCGCCAGCAGCTTGGACCCAGGGTCGTGGGAGACCCAGTACTTC	CASSLDPGSWETQYF
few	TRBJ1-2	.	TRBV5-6	TGTGCCAGCAGCTTGGGCGTAAATAACTATGGCTACACCTTC	CASSLGVNNYGYTF
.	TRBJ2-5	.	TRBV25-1	TGTGCCAGCAGTGAATGGGCGGTCCTAGGGACCCAGTACTTC	CASSEWAVLGTQYF
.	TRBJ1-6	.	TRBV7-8	TGTGCCAGCAGCTTAGCTCGAACCGGGAGCAATAATTCACCCCTCCACTTT	CASSLARTGSNNSPLHF
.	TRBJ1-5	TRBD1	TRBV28	TGTGCCAGCAGTGACGACAGGGGGCTTAATCAGCCCCAGCATTTT	CASSDDRGLNQPQHF
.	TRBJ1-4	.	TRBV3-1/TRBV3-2	TGTGCCAGCAGCCCGAACTCAGGCAGGGCCGATAATGAAAAACTGTTTTTT	CASSPNSGRADNEKLFF
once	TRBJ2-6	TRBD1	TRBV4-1	TGCGCCAGCAGCCAAGCCAGCCAGGGGGCCGGTGGGGCCAACGTCCTGACTTTC	CASSQASQGAGGANVLTF
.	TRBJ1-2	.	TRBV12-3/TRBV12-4	TGTGCCAGCAGTTCAGACAGTCGTTATGGCTACACCTTC	CASSSDSRYGYTF
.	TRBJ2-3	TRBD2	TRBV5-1	TGCGCCAGCAGCTTGCGGCGGGAGACAGATACGCAGTATTTT	CASSLRRETDTQYF
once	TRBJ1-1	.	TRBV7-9	TGTGCCAGCAGCTTAGTGCCCAACACTGAAGCTTTCTTT	CASSLVPNTEAFF
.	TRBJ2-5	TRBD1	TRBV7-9	TGTGCCAGCAGCTTACCTAACAGGGGGCAGGAGACCCAGTACTTC	CASSLPNRGQETQYF
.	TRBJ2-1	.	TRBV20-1	TGCAGTGCTAGGCTCCCCAATGAGCAGTTCTTC	CSARLPNEQFF
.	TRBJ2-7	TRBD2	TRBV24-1	TGTGCCACCAGTGATAACGGGTCTAGCGGGAGTGTGCAGTACTTC	CATSDNGSSGSVQYF
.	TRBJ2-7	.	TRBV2	TGTGCCAGCAGAGAGGGATCGGGGTACGAGCAGTACTTC	CASREGSGYEQYF
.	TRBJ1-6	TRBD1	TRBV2	TGTGCCAGCAGTGAAACCCGGGACAGATATAATTCACCCCTCCACTTT	CASSETRDRYNSPLHF
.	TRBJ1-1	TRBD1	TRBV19	TGTGCCTGTAAAAACAGGGGGTACGGGCCTTTGAACACTGAAGCTTTCTTT	CACKNRGYGPLNTEAFF
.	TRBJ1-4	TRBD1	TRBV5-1	TGCGCCAGCAGCTTGGGAGGGGGCGACGAAAAACTGTTTTTT	CASSLGGGDEKLFF
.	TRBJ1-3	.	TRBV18	TGTGCCAGCTCACTCCGGCCCACGCTCTCTGGAAACACCATATATTTT	CASSLRPTLSGNTIYF
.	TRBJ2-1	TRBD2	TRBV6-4	TGTGCCAGCAGTCTGACTAGCGGGGGCCCGAAGTCCTACAATGAGCAGTTCTTC	CASSLTSGGPKSYNEQFF
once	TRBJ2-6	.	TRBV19	TGTGCCAGTAATGCTGGGGCCAACGTCCTGACTTTC	CASNAGANVLTF
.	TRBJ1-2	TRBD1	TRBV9	TGTGCCAGCACCGAGGGACAGACTAACTATGGCTACACCTTC	CASTEGQTNYGYTF
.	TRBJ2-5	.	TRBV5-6	TGTGCCAGCAGCTTGGTTTCGGAGGGCAGCCAAGAGACCCAGTACTTC	CASSLVSEGSQETQYF
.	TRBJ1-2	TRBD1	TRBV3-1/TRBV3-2	TGTGCCAGCAGCCAAGAGGGGACAGGGGTAGATGGCTACACCTTC	CASSQEGTGVDGYTF
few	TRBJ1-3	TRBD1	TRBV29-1	TGCAGCGTTCCCAGAAGCTCAGGGGGGAATGGAAACACCATATATTTT	CSVPRSSGGNGNTIYF
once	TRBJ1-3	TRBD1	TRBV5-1	TGCGCCAGCAGCTTGGAGTGGCAGGGGGGAGGAAACACCATATATTTT	CASSLEWQGGGNTIYF
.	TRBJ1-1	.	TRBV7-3	TGTGCCAGCAGCTCTCAGATGAACACTGAAGCTTTCTTT	CASSSQMNTEAFF
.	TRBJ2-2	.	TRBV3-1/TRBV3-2	TGTGCCAGCAGCCACGGCTTGTTAACGAACACCGGGGAGCTGTTTTTT	CASSHGLLTNTGELFF
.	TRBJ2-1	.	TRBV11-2	TGTGCCAGCAGCTTAGTTGGTAATGAGCAGTTCTTC	CASSLVGNEQFF
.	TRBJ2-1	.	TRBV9	TGTGCCAGCAGCGAGGGCGAGGGCCCGTCCTACAATGAGCAGTTCTTC	CASSEGEGPSYNEQFF
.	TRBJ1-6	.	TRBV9	TGTGCCAGCAGACGGACGGGTAATTCACCCCTCCACTTT	CASRRTGNSPLHF